Following are 18 T cell receptor beta chains from one sample sequenced in a study of long-term antiretroviral therapy in people with HIV. Researchers ran immunoSEQ v3.0 at survey level. The assay was immunoSEQ multiplex PCR, and TCRdb's table has in-frame clones only and misses some. The sample contains some 28,000 clones, 78% of which appear only once. Specimen: unsorted PBMCs, collected 1.5 years before starting antiretroviral therapy. The receptors were gathered from a man aged 18 to 29 with HIV.

This rearrangement joins TRBV2 to TRBJ2-7; D remains ambiguous. Looked up from germline, CDR1 is SNHLY and CDR2 is FYNNEI. This CDR3 contains 14 residues. V was pared by 5 bases and J by 1 base, with 12 bases between. The CDR3: CASSLGYGSYEQYF. The CDR3, as DNA: TGTGCCAGCAGTTTAGGTTACGGTTCCTACGAGCAGTACTTC.

This chain uses TRBV5-6 with TRBJ2-7, with D unresolved. The V end was cut by 4 bases, the J end by 4 bases, with 9 bases between. CDR1 and CDR2 from the germline V gene are SGHDT and YYEEEE. This CDR3 has 12 amino acids. This CDR3 is CASSRTDYEQYF. Here the CDR3 DNA reads TGTGCCAGCAGCCGGACGGATTACGAGCAGTACTTC.

The V and J genes are TRBV18 and TRBJ2-7, with D possibly TRBD2 on 6 matching bases. Germline lookup yields CDR1 KGHSH and CDR2 LQKENI. Trimming pared 2 bases from V and 6 bases from J, leaving 14 bases between. CDR3 length: 14 amino acids. CDR3: CASSPAGGRGEQYF. The CDR3 coding sequence is TGTGCCAGCTCACCAGCAGGAGGGAGAGGCGAGCAGTACTTC.

This clone was observed a few times. The chain couples TRBV7-9 to TRBJ2-2; 8 bases match TRBD2. V lost 6 bases, J lost 4 bases, and 10 bases stayed unmatched. Germline loops: CDR1 SEHNR, CDR2 FQNEAQ (reference sequence). CDR3 length: 16 residues. The CDR3 protein is CASRLGREGITGELFF. DNA of the CDR3: TGTGCCAGCAGACTGGGTCGGGAGGGCATCACCGGGGAGCTGTTTTTT.

In DNA form, the CDR3 reads TGTGCCAGCAGCGCTGGGTGGGGGATACCCTATGGCTACACCTTC. Its protein is CASSAGWGIPYGYTF. The rearrangement joins TRBV9 to TRBJ1-2, with D tentatively TRBD1 (5 bases). V shed 3 bases and J shed 4 bases, with 16 bases lying between them. CDR3 length: 15 residues. Germline CDR1 is SGDLS and CDR2 is YYNGEE.

The chain is built from TRBV18 and TRBJ1-6, with D unclear. This CDR3 has 18 residues. Germline values: CDR1 KGHSH, CDR2 LQKENI. Trimming shortened V by 3 bases and J by 0 bases, and 15 bases separated the two germline ends. The CDR3 DNA reads as TGTGCCAGCTCACCGGTGGCGCCAGGTAGCTCCTATAATTCACCCCTCCACTTT. Translation: CASSPVAPGSSYNSPLHF.

The genes are TRBV7-2 and TRBJ2-5; 8 bases fit TRBD2. This CDR3 region has 12 residues. The germline gives CDR1 SGHTA, CDR2 FQGNSA. V lost 4 bases and J lost 5; bases outside the gene matches: 0. CDR3 protein: CASSWTSETQYF. In DNA, the CDR3 is TGTGCCAGCAGCTGGACTAGCGAGACCCAGTACTTC. The whole variable domain, remainder taken from reference TRBV7-2 and TRBJ2-5, is GAGVSQSPSNKVTEKGKDVELRCDPISGHTALYWYRQSLGQGLEFLIYFQGNSAPDKSGLPSDRFSAERTGGSVSTLTIQRTQQEDSAVYLCASSWTSETQYFGPGTRLLVL.

The genes are TRBV4-2 and TRBJ2-2; no firm D call. Trimming pared 4 bases from V and 4 bases from J, leaving 13 bases between. CDR3 length: 15 residues. Germline V gene lookup returns CDR1 LGHNA and CDR2 YNFKEQ. The CDR3 sequence: CASSLARGSTGELFF. As DNA, the CDR3 is TGTGCCAGCAGCCTTGCAAGAGGATCCACCGGGGAGCTGTTTTTT.

V and J are TRBV30 and TRBJ2-7; D perhaps matches TRBD2 (6 bases). The germline V and J ends were trimmed by 0 bases and 9 bases, with 12 bases remaining between them. The CDR3 is 12 residues long. Germline V CDR1 and CDR2: GTSNPN, SVGIG (reference sequence). This chain's CDR3 is CAWSVPIGGQYF. The CDR3 DNA sequence: TGTGCCTGGAGTGTACCTATCGGGGGGCAGTACTTC.

This clone was found once. This sequence joins TRBV5-1 and TRBJ2-7; D assignment may be TRBD1 or TRBD2 (9 bases each). V lost 1 base, J lost 4 bases, and 18 bases lay in between. The CDR3 is 16 residues long. Per the germline V gene, CDR1 is SGHRS and CDR2 is YFSETQ. DNA for the CDR3: TGCGCCAGCAGCTTGCTAGCGGGGACAGGGTTGTACGAGCAGTACTTC. Translation: CASSLLAGTGLYEQYF.

This clone is a singleton in its sample. The chain joins TRBV29-1 to TRBJ1-1; D unresolved. V was pared by 4 bases and J by 2 bases, with 11 bases between. Germline V lookup: CDR1 SQVTM, CDR2 ANQGSEA. The CDR3 consists of 13 residues. In nucleotides, the CDR3 is TGCAGCGTTGCCTTGGGCCTCAACACTGAAGCTTTCTTT. It codes for CSVALGLNTEAFF.

V usage is TRBV9 and J usage is TRBJ2-2; 9 bases map to TRBD2. Germline-derived CDR1 and CDR2 are SGDLS and YYNGEE. The J segment lost 2 bases and the V segment lost 1 base, leaving 6 bases of the junction unmatched. The CDR3 spans 17 residues. The CDR3, as DNA: TGTGCCAGCAGCGTAAGCACTAGCGGGTATAACACCGGGGAGCTGTTTTTT. The encoded protein is CASSVSTSGYNTGELFF.

This rearrangement joins TRBV5-1 to TRBJ2-1; 8 bases agree with TRBD1. This CDR3 comprises 17 residues. The V gene's germline CDR1 is SGHRS and CDR2 YFSETQ. V shed 4 bases, J shed 6 bases, and the junction held 15 bases outside the gene matches. In DNA, the CDR3 is TGCGCCAGCAGCCCCCGGGACAGGTACGACCGGGGCAATGAGCAGTTCTTC. Translated: CASSPRDRYDRGNEQFF.

The chain is built from TRBV27 and TRBJ1-1; TRBD1 aligns across 7 bases. Germline trimming cut 6 bases from V and 4 bases from J; bases unmatched to any gene: 8. Germline CDR1 is MNHEY and CDR2 is SMNVEV (reference sequence). The CDR3 spans 14 residues. The CDR3 here is CASSLQGVGTEAFF. DNA of the CDR3: TGTGCCAGCAGCCTGCAGGGGGTAGGCACTGAAGCTTTCTTT.

The V call is TRBV7-3, the J call TRBJ2-1, with 8 positions matching TRBD2. The CDR3 is 14 residues long. Germline V gene data show CDR1 as SGHTA and CDR2 as FQGTGA. J lost 3 bases, V lost 4 bases, and 2 bases had no gene match. In nucleotides, the CDR3 is TGTGCCAGCAGCTCCAGCGGGGGCTACAATGAGCAGTTCTTC. Residues: CASSSSGGYNEQFF.

This clone was detected only once. The gene calls are TRBV4-2 and TRBJ2-3; D remains ambiguous. V was clipped by 8 bases and J by 6 bases, with 18 bases between them. This CDR3 is 14 amino acids long. Germline V lookup: CDR1 LGHNA, CDR2 YNFKEQ. The CDR3 region is CASQEVDLPDTQYF. The CDR3 DNA sequence: TGTGCCAGCCAAGAGGTCGACTTACCCGATACGCAGTATTTT.

The V gene is TRBV25-1, the J gene TRBJ1-6; D is unclear. Trimming removed 6 bases from V and 7 bases from J, with 13 bases in between. CDR3 length: 14 residues. The germline V gene encodes CDR1 MGHDK and CDR2 SYGVNS. The CDR3 region has the DNA TGTGCCAGCAGCGAGTCAGGTTCGAATTCACCCCTCCACTTT. It codes for CASSESGSNSPLHF.

This clone has just a few counts. This chain connects TRBV19 to TRBJ2-7; 7 nucleotides align to TRBD1. The CDR3 length is 14 residues. Trimming cost V 2 bases and J 6 bases; bases outside gene matches: 7. Germline values: CDR1 LNHDA, CDR2 SQIVND (reference sequence). CDR3 sequence: CASSITGEKSEQYF. Written as DNA, the CDR3 is TGTGCCAGTAGTATAACAGGGGAGAAGTCCGAGCAGTACTTC.